The source of this TCR beta chain is a study of cytomegalovirus exposure and HLA in healthy donors. The primer mix had 60 Vbeta and 13 Jbeta primers. Produced via immunoSEQ multiplex PCR; TCRdb's table is partial and in-frame only. The sample has about 160,000 clones, 75% seen once. Findings of the study overall: It was about 150 TCR beta chains that were listed as cytomegalovirus-associated.

This clone turned up a few times. Antigen specificity is unknown. Looked up from germline, CDR1 is MNHEY and CDR2 is SMNVEV (reference sequence). The CDR3 is made up of 11 amino acids. V lost 6 bases and J 7 bases, leaving 6 bases between the germline ends. The TCR comes from a female donor in good health and CMV-seronegative. This chain links TRBV27 with TRBJ1-4; D is uncertain. The specimen sequenced was PBMCs. CDR3 bases: TGTGCCAGCAGGTCGGGTGAAAAACTGTTTTTT. It encodes CASRSGEKLFF.